This TCR beta chain was recovered during a study of T-cell memory formation after mild COVID-19. TCR alpha and TCR beta cDNA libraries carrying sample barcodes and UMIs were produced by 5'RACE using constant-segment primers. TCRdb passed the 5' RACE reads through MiXCR, listing each CDR3 protein once. In the table there are about 320,000 distinct CDR3 sequences, approximately 15% of which are singletons. Germline trimming cut 4 bases from V and 3 bases from J; bases unmatched to any gene: 5. Germline values: CDR1 MGHRA, CDR2 YSYEKL. The CDR3 runs 16 residues. The specimen sequenced was PBMCs or a T cell subset sorted from them (not recorded which). The source is a man aged 18 to 35 who had mild COVID-19 (a few samples of this study predate the infection). Cell type and time point are not known. The rearrangement joins TRBV4-1 to TRBJ2-1, with TRBD2 matching over 11 bases. The DNA of the CDR3 is TGCGCCAGCAGCCTTTCCGGGACTAGCGGCTACAATGAGCAGTTCTTC. It yields the protein CASSLSGTSGYNEQFF.